What follows are 3 T cell receptor beta chains derived from one specimen sequenced in a study of shared clonotypes between healthy human individuals. Sequencing used immunoSEQ multiplex PCR; TCRdb keeps in-frame clones, though not all of them. In the table there are approximately 2,300,000 clones, 85% to 95% of which are singletons. The sequenced sample consisted of naive CD4+ T cells from PBMCs. Subset here: CD45RA+ positively selected. These receptor sequences come from a man between 18 and 29 years old in good health. Some clones in this sample may be carry-over from other donors' samples.

This chain uses TRBV10-3 with TRBJ2-1; 12 nucleotides line up with TRBD2. The V and J ends lost 4 bases and 15 bases, in that order; junction bases with no gene match: 16. CDR3 length equals 16 residues. CDR1 and CDR2 from the germline V gene are ENHRY and SYGVKD. The CDR3, as DNA: TGTGCCATCAGTGGGTCCCCCGAGACTAGCGGGGGCATGGTGTTCTTC. Amino acids: CAISGSPETSGGMVFF.

This chain uses TRBV28 with TRBJ2-7, with D hard to call. Germline values: CDR1 MDHEN, CDR2 SYDVKM. Trimming cost V 5 bases and J 2 bases, with 10 bases left between them. This CDR3 region has 13 residues. This chain's CDR3 is CASSQTPPYEQYF. The CDR3 DNA follows: TGTGCCAGCAGTCAAACCCCCCCCTACGAGCAGTACTTC. The whole variable domain, filled in from reference TRBV28 and TRBJ2-7, reads DVKVTQSSRYLVKRTGEKVFLECVQDMDHENMFWYRQDPGLGLRLIYFSYDVKMKEKGDIPEGYSVSREKKERFSLILESASTNQTSMYLCASSQTPPYEQYFGPGTRLTVT.

V gene TRBV19 combines with J gene TRBJ1-2, with 8 bases lining up with TRBD1. The ends lost 3 bases at V and 4 bases at J; junction bases unmatched: 7. Germline V CDR1 and CDR2: LNHDA, SQIVND (reference sequence). This CDR3 region has 15 residues. CDR3 bases: TGTGCCAGTAGTATTTGGACAGGGCAGGGCTATGGCTACACCTTC. Protein sequence: CASSIWTGQGYGYTF.